These 6 T cell receptor beta chains came from one sample sequenced in a study of blood T cell repertoires in COVID-19. Sequencing used immunoSEQ multiplex PCR; TCRdb keeps in-frame clones, though not all of them. Seen here are tens of thousands of clones, about 90% observed once, and the top ten hold 14%. The sequenced material came from peripheral blood. These receptors all stem from a human donor in a cohort sampled during active COVID-19.

The table lists this clone with a count of one. The chain carries TRBV18 and TRBJ1-1, with 10 bases fitting TRBD1. Germline V lookup: CDR1 KGHSH, CDR2 LQKENI. This CDR3 is 14 amino acids long. V was clipped by 6 bases and J by 0 bases; unmatched bases: 1. The CDR3 loop reads CASSGTGVNTEAFF. In nucleotides, the CDR3 is TGTGCCAGCTCGGGGACAGGGGTGAACACTGAAGCTTTCTTT.

This chain joins TRBV19 and TRBJ2-7; D possibly corresponds to TRBD1 (5 bases). V lost 1 base and J 6 bases, leaving 16 bases between the germline ends. CDR3 length: 15 residues. Per the germline V gene, CDR1 is LNHDA and CDR2 is SQIVND (reference sequence). The DNA of the CDR3 is TGTGCCAGTAGTATAGGGACACCTATTACTACCGAGCAGTACTTC. Translated, it gives CASSIGTPITTEQYF.

The J gene is TRBJ1-2, the V gene TRBV5-1, with 8 nucleotides matching TRBD1. V shed 1 base and J 2 bases; nucleotides not matched to a gene: 7. From germline, CDR1 is SGHRS and CDR2 YFSETQ. The CDR3 runs 16 residues. In nucleotides, the CDR3 is TGCGCCAGCAGCTTGACTATGGGACAGGAGAACTATGGCTACACCTTC. It yields the protein CASSLTMGQENYGYTF.

V gene TRBV7-2 combines with J gene TRBJ2-5; 8 bases fit TRBD2. This CDR3 is 15 amino acids long. Germline trimming cut 2 bases from V and 4 bases from J; bases unmatched to any gene: 6. Germline loops: CDR1 SGHTA, CDR2 FQGNSA. The CDR3 reads CASSLSGGARETQYF. The DNA for the CDR3 is TGTGCCAGCAGCTTATCCGGGGGGGCCCGAGAGACCCAGTACTTC.

V gene TRBV3-1 (or the pseudogene TRBV3-2) combines with J gene TRBJ1-2, with D unclear. Germline V gene sequence: CDR1 LGHDT, CDR2 YNNKEL (reference sequence). The CDR3 has 14 residues. Trimming took 0 bases from V and 8 from J, leaving 13 bases between them. CDR3 sequence: CASSQETRTGGYTF. As DNA, the CDR3 is TGTGCCAGCAGCCAAGAAACCAGGACGGGAGGCTACACCTTC.

The rearrangement links TRBV10-3 to TRBJ2-3; 9 bases are shared with TRBD2. Germline V gene lookup returns CDR1 ENHRY and CDR2 SYGVKD. Trimming cost V 6 bases and J 0 bases; bases outside gene matches: 4. The CDR3 has 15 amino acids. CDR3 amino acids: CAISLAGSSTDTQYF. The CDR3 nucleotides read TGTGCCATCAGCCTAGCGGGGTCTAGCACAGATACGCAGTATTTT.